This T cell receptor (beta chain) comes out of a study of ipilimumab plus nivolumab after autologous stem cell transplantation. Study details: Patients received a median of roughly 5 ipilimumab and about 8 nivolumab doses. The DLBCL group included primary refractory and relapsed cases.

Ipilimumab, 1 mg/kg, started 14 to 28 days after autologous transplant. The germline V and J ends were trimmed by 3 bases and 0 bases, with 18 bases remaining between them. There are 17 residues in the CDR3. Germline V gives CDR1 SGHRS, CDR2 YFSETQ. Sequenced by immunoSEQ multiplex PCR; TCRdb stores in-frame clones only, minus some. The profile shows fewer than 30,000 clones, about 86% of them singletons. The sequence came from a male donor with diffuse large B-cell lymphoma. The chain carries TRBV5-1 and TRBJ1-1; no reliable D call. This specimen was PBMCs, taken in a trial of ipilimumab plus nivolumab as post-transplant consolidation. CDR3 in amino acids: CASSYSGGEKVNTEAFF. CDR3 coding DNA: TGCGCCAGCAGCTATTCGGGTGGGGAGAAGGTGAACACTGAAGCTTTCTTT.